These T cell receptor beta chains were read from a single sample in a study of blood T cell repertoires in COVID-19. The assay was immunoSEQ multiplex PCR, and TCRdb's table has in-frame clones only and misses some. The sample includes around 130,000 clones, around 87% of them seen just once. The specimen sequenced was peripheral blood. The receptors come from a woman aged 45-65 years who had recovered from COVID-19. CDR3s include the opening cysteine and the closing phenylalanine or tryptophan. The order of the fields is D gene, J gene, V gene, clone size, CDR3 DNA, CDR3 protein. A D gene is named only where the DNA matches it firmly. Clone size is given for some rows only: seen once, a few or many times, or a class if the clone is expanded.

d_gene: .
j_gene: TRBJ1-2
v_gene: TRBV28
abundance: .
CDR3nt: TGTGCCAGCAGTTTTGCAGCTAACTATGGCTACACCTTC
CDR3aa: CASSFAANYGYTF

d_gene: .
j_gene: TRBJ1-5
v_gene: TRBV4-1
abundance: .
CDR3nt: TGCGCCAGCAGCCCCGGGGGGGCGGGGTTTTTCGGCAATCAGCCCCAGCATTTT
CDR3aa: CASSPGGAGFFGNQPQHF

d_gene: TRBD1
j_gene: TRBJ2-5
v_gene: TRBV10-3
abundance: .
CDR3nt: TGTGCCATCAGGGAAGACAGGGGGCGACAAGAGACCCAGTACTTC
CDR3aa: CAIREDRGRQETQYF

d_gene: TRBD1
j_gene: TRBJ2-5
v_gene: TRBV5-4
abundance: .
CDR3nt: TGTGCCAGCAGCCTAACAGGGGGAGAAGAGACCCAGTACTTC
CDR3aa: CASSLTGGEETQYF

d_gene: TRBD1
j_gene: TRBJ1-1
v_gene: TRBV19
abundance: .
CDR3nt: TGTGCCAGTAGTCAGCACCAGGGGGCCGCTGAAGCTTTCTTT
CDR3aa: CASSQHQGAAEAFF

d_gene: TRBD2
j_gene: TRBJ2-5
v_gene: TRBV30
abundance: .
CDR3nt: TGTGCCTGGAATGGGGGAGGGGACCCACAAGAGACCCAGTACTTC
CDR3aa: CAWNGGGDPQETQYF

d_gene: .
j_gene: TRBJ1-1
v_gene: TRBV11-2
abundance: .
CDR3nt: TGTGCCAGCAGCCTCCAATACGCAGTTGAAGCTTTCTTT
CDR3aa: CASSLQYAVEAFF

d_gene: .
j_gene: TRBJ2-3
v_gene: TRBV10-3
abundance: .
CDR3nt: TGTGCCATCAGTGAGAAAGCTCTCCGAAAAACAGATACGCAGTATTTT
CDR3aa: CAISEKALRKTDTQYF

d_gene: .
j_gene: TRBJ1-3
v_gene: TRBV19
abundance: few
CDR3nt: TGTGCCAGTAGGCGGAACTCTGGAAACACCATATATTTT
CDR3aa: CASRRNSGNTIYF

d_gene: .
j_gene: TRBJ1-5
v_gene: TRBV30
abundance: .
CDR3nt: TGTGCCTGGGGAACGGGGTCAAATCAGCCCCAGCATTTT
CDR3aa: CAWGTGSNQPQHF

d_gene: TRBD1
j_gene: TRBJ1-1
v_gene: TRBV19
abundance: .
CDR3nt: TGTGCCAGTAACGGACAGGGAAACACTGAAGCTTTCTTT
CDR3aa: CASNGQGNTEAFF

d_gene: .
j_gene: TRBJ1-4
v_gene: TRBV2
abundance: .
CDR3nt: TGTGCCAGCGGGCGGGGATGGGGTGAAAAACTGTTTTTT
CDR3aa: CASGRGWGEKLFF

d_gene: .
j_gene: TRBJ1-4
v_gene: TRBV5-1
abundance: few
CDR3nt: TGCGCCAGCAGCGATAGGACGGGAAATAATGAAAAACTGTTTTTT
CDR3aa: CASSDRTGNNEKLFF

d_gene: TRBD2
j_gene: TRBJ2-7
v_gene: TRBV4-3
abundance: .
CDR3nt: TGCGCCAGCAGCCAGGCCCGTAGCGGGGCCGCCTACGAGCAGTACTTC
CDR3aa: CASSQARSGAAYEQYF

d_gene: .
j_gene: TRBJ2-5
v_gene: TRBV28
abundance: .
CDR3nt: TGTGCCAGCAGTTCGTCGGCCAACCGGGAGGAGACCCAGTACTTC
CDR3aa: CASSSSANREETQYF

d_gene: TRBD1
j_gene: TRBJ1-1
v_gene: TRBV11-2
abundance: .
CDR3nt: TGTGCCAGCAGCTTTGACAGGGTGAACACTGAAGCTTTCTTT
CDR3aa: CASSFDRVNTEAFF

d_gene: .
j_gene: TRBJ1-2
v_gene: TRBV27
abundance: .
CDR3nt: TGTGCCAGCAGTTTATACCCGATCAATTCGGGGGATGGCTACACCTTC
CDR3aa: CASSLYPINSGDGYTF

d_gene: .
j_gene: TRBJ1-2
v_gene: TRBV4-1
abundance: .
CDR3nt: TGCGCCAGCAGCCAAGACCACAGGGAATCATATGGCTACACCTTC
CDR3aa: CASSQDHRESYGYTF

d_gene: TRBD1
j_gene: TRBJ2-7
v_gene: TRBV19
abundance: .
CDR3nt: TGTGCCAGTAGTATTCGGGACAGGACGGGAGAGCAGTACTTC
CDR3aa: CASSIRDRTGEQYF

d_gene: .
j_gene: TRBJ2-3
v_gene: TRBV2
abundance: once
CDR3nt: TGTGCCAGCAGTCCACAGGGATCCCCCACAGATACGCAGTATTTT
CDR3aa: CASSPQGSPTDTQYF

d_gene: .
j_gene: TRBJ2-1
v_gene: TRBV4-1
abundance: .
CDR3nt: TGCGCCAGCAGCCAAGACGGCAGGATGGAATACAATGAGCAGTTCTTC
CDR3aa: CASSQDGRMEYNEQFF

d_gene: TRBD1
j_gene: TRBJ1-4
v_gene: TRBV18
abundance: .
CDR3nt: TGTGCCAGCTCACCTTTAACAGGGGGTGAAAAACTGTTTTTT
CDR3aa: CASSPLTGGEKLFF

d_gene: TRBD1
j_gene: TRBJ1-5
v_gene: TRBV18
abundance: .
CDR3nt: TGTGCCAGCTCGACGGACAGGGGTAGCAATCAGCCCCAGCATTTT
CDR3aa: CASSTDRGSNQPQHF

d_gene: .
j_gene: TRBJ2-4
v_gene: TRBV18
abundance: .
CDR3nt: TGTGCCAGCTCACCATTGGGGGCAGGAAACATTCAGTACTTC
CDR3aa: CASSPLGAGNIQYF

d_gene: TRBD2
j_gene: TRBJ2-5
v_gene: TRBV2
abundance: .
CDR3nt: TGTGCCAGCACGGAGCGGGGGGGCCGAGAGACCCAGTACTTC
CDR3aa: CASTERGGRETQYF

d_gene: .
j_gene: TRBJ1-2
v_gene: TRBV9
abundance: .
CDR3nt: TGTGCCAGCAGCGTAGGCGGGTATGGCTACACCTTC
CDR3aa: CASSVGGYGYTF

d_gene: .
j_gene: TRBJ2-7
v_gene: TRBV30
abundance: .
CDR3nt: TGTGCCTGGGGAGGCGGAGGCCTTTCCGTCCACGAGCAGTACTTC
CDR3aa: CAWGGGGLSVHEQYF

d_gene: .
j_gene: TRBJ1-1
v_gene: TRBV18
abundance: .
CDR3nt: TGTGCCAGCTCAGCGACACCAGAAGCTTTCTTT
CDR3aa: CASSATPEAFF

d_gene: .
j_gene: TRBJ2-5
v_gene: TRBV4-1
abundance: .
CDR3nt: TGCGCCAGCAGCCAATTTGGCAGCCAAGAGACCCAGTACTTC
CDR3aa: CASSQFGSQETQYF

d_gene: .
j_gene: TRBJ2-7
v_gene: TRBV5-4
abundance: .
CDR3nt: TGTGCCAGCAGCTTGCCATCGGACAGTCGTCACGAGCAGTACTTC
CDR3aa: CASSLPSDSRHEQYF

d_gene: TRBD1
j_gene: TRBJ2-7
v_gene: TRBV19
abundance: .
CDR3nt: TGTGCCAGTAGTCCAATTCAGGCCAGGGGGCTGGACGAGCAGTACTTC
CDR3aa: CASSPIQARGLDEQYF

d_gene: .
j_gene: TRBJ2-1
v_gene: TRBV19
abundance: .
CDR3nt: TGTGCCAGTAGTATGTCGGTGGCGGGAAGGTACAATGAGCAGTTCTTC
CDR3aa: CASSMSVAGRYNEQFF

d_gene: .
j_gene: TRBJ2-1
v_gene: TRBV6-5
abundance: .
CDR3nt: TGTGCCAGCAGCCGAGTCAATGAGCAGTTCTTC
CDR3aa: CASSRVNEQFF

d_gene: TRBD1
j_gene: TRBJ1-1
v_gene: TRBV2
abundance: few
CDR3nt: TGTGCCAGCAGGTCGATTACAGGGGGGACTGAAGCTTTCTTT
CDR3aa: CASRSITGGTEAFF

d_gene: .
j_gene: TRBJ1-2
v_gene: TRBV10-3
abundance: once
CDR3nt: TGTGCCATCAGTGGATCCGGGTCCCTGGAGAACTATGGCTACACCTTC
CDR3aa: CAISGSGSLENYGYTF

d_gene: .
j_gene: TRBJ2-2
v_gene: TRBV6-5
abundance: .
CDR3nt: TGTGCCAGCAGTTACTCGCCGGTCGGGATCACCGGGGAGCTGTTTTTT
CDR3aa: CASSYSPVGITGELFF

d_gene: .
j_gene: TRBJ2-3
v_gene: TRBV6-5
abundance: .
CDR3nt: TGTGCCAGCAGCCTGGGACACGACACAGATACGCAGTATTTT
CDR3aa: CASSLGHDTDTQYF

d_gene: .
j_gene: TRBJ2-3
v_gene: TRBV24-1
abundance: .
CDR3nt: TGTGCCACCAGTGACACAGGGTTCACAGATACGCAGTATTTT
CDR3aa: CATSDTGFTDTQYF

d_gene: TRBD1
j_gene: TRBJ1-2
v_gene: TRBV3-1/TRBV3-2
abundance: .
CDR3nt: TGTGCCAGCAGCCCCCTCCCCGGGACAGGGGCCTTTCGGTCGAGCGGCTACACCTTC
CDR3aa: CASSPLPGTGAFRSSGYTF

d_gene: TRBD1
j_gene: TRBJ1-2
v_gene: TRBV5-1
abundance: .
CDR3nt: TGCGCCAGCAGCCACAAACGGACAGGGGGTTCCGTTGGCTATGGCTACACCTTC
CDR3aa: CASSHKRTGGSVGYGYTF

d_gene: TRBD1
j_gene: TRBJ2-3
v_gene: TRBV7-8
abundance: .
CDR3nt: TGTGCCAGCAGCTTGAGGGACAGGGGCACAGATACGCAGTATTTT
CDR3aa: CASSLRDRGTDTQYF

d_gene: TRBD1
j_gene: TRBJ1-1
v_gene: TRBV2
abundance: .
CDR3nt: TGTGCCAGCAGTAGGGCGGGACAGGGGAACACTGAAGCTTTCTTT
CDR3aa: CASSRAGQGNTEAFF

d_gene: .
j_gene: TRBJ1-6
v_gene: TRBV5-6
abundance: .
CDR3nt: TGTGCCACCTGGGCCTACTCCTATAATTCACCCCTCCACTTT
CDR3aa: CATWAYSYNSPLHF

d_gene: TRBD1
j_gene: TRBJ2-3
v_gene: TRBV13
abundance: once
CDR3nt: TGTGCCAGCAGCCTGAGGGGGCTGATAGATACGCAGTATTTT
CDR3aa: CASSLRGLIDTQYF

d_gene: TRBD1
j_gene: TRBJ1-2
v_gene: TRBV5-1
abundance: .
CDR3nt: TGCGCCAGCAGCCTAACTACAGGGGAGTATGGCTACACCTTC
CDR3aa: CASSLTTGEYGYTF

d_gene: TRBD2
j_gene: TRBJ2-5
v_gene: TRBV7-3
abundance: .
CDR3nt: TGTGCCAGCAGCTTATTCGGAGGACTAGCAGAGACCCAGTACTTC
CDR3aa: CASSLFGGLAETQYF

d_gene: .
j_gene: TRBJ1-3
v_gene: TRBV5-1
abundance: .
CDR3nt: TGCGCCAGCAGCTTGGATTGGAGAAACATCATATATTTT
CDR3aa: CASSLDWRNIIYF

d_gene: TRBD1
j_gene: TRBJ1-5
v_gene: TRBV30
abundance: .
CDR3nt: TGTGCCTGGAGCACAAGACGGGGTCAGGGGGGCCGACTTGGTCAGCCCCAGCATTTT
CDR3aa: CAWSTRRGQGGRLGQPQHF